This record concerns one T cell receptor (beta chain) sequence. This sample was included in a study of T cell responses to AZD1222 COVID-19 vaccine. The protocol was immunoSEQ multiplex PCR, while the TCRdb copy is restricted to in-frame clones and leaves out a portion. The data contain about 130,000 clones, roughly 91% of them seen just once; the ten biggest clones take up 1% to 1.4%. The clonotype was recovered from an adult who received the AZD1222 COVID-19 vaccine. Sample: peripheral blood, taken 28 days after the second AZD1222 dose.

The CDR3 here is CASSQEVGRNEQFF. The DNA of the CDR3 is TGTGCCAGCAGCCAAGAGGTGGGGCGCAATGAGCAGTTCTTC. The J gene is TRBJ2-1, the V gene TRBV4-2, with D tentatively TRBD1 (5 bases). Germline V gives CDR1 LGHNA, CDR2 YNFKEQ. V lost 0 bases to trimming and J lost 6 bases, with 9 bases between them. This CDR3 comprises 14 residues.